The 7 T cell receptor beta chains given below trace back to one sample, sequenced in a study of STAT5B mutations in CD4+ large granular lymphocyte leukemia (dated by TCRdb to between 2021 and 2023). Receptor libraries were prepared by the immunoSEQ multiplex PCR assay. TCRdb provides this immuneACCESS table in a form limited to in-frame rearrangements. Some clones are lacking; in checked studies, under half of them reflect an unresolved V gene, and why the rest are absent is not known. The sample yields fewer than 45,000 clones; 75% to 85% were counted once. The biggest ten clones account for 0.55% of the sample. The sample consisted of CD4+ T cells from blood buffy coats. Source of these receptors: a human donor in good health.

The chain's CDR3 is CASGLTGTDTQYF. Here the CDR3 DNA reads TGTGCCAGCGGGCTGACGGGCACAGATACGCAGTATTTT. The V and J genes are TRBV7-2 and TRBJ2-3; no firm D call. V lost 8 bases and J lost 1, with 10 bases in between. Germline loops: CDR1 SGHTA, CDR2 FQGNSA. The CDR3 length is 13 residues.

The chain links TRBV2 to TRBJ2-1; 11 bases are a match to TRBD2. The V and J ends lost 6 bases and 4 bases, in that order; junction bases with no gene match: 5. The CDR3 extends over 15 amino acids. CDR1 and CDR2 from the germline V gene are SNHLY and FYNNEI. The CDR3 loop reads CASRTGTSGYNEQFF. CDR3 bases: TGTGCCAGCAGGACCGGGACTAGCGGTTACAATGAGCAGTTCTTC.

The rearrangement links TRBV6-6 to TRBJ1-4; no firm D call. This CDR3 has 15 residues. V was trimmed by 5 bases and J by 0 bases, leaving 10 bases between them. Germline-derived CDR1 and CDR2 are MNHNY and SVGAGI (reference sequence). The CDR3 is CASSPTWATNEKLFF. The DNA for the CDR3 is TGTGCCAGCAGTCCGACGTGGGCAACTAATGAAAAACTGTTTTTT.

This clone was detected once. The chain links TRBV4-3 to TRBJ2-3, with 13 bases that match TRBD2. Per germline, CDR1 LGHNA and CDR2 YSLEER. V lost 0 bases to trimming and J lost 0 bases; unmatched junction nucleotides: 12. The CDR3 is made up of 21 amino acids. The CDR3, as DNA: TGCGCCAGCAGCCAAGAGGTGGACAGGGGACTAGCGGGGTATAGCACAGATACGCAGTATTTT. This gives the protein CASSQEVDRGLAGYSTDTQYF.

The CDR3 loop reads CASSWPPGSGGEQYF. CDR3 DNA: TGCGCCAGCAGCTGGCCCCCGGGTTCAGGGGGCGAGCAGTACTTC. The chain combines TRBV5-1 with TRBJ2-7; 7 bases match TRBD1. V was pared by 3 bases and J by 6 bases, with 12 bases of the junction left unmatched. The CDR3 loop spans 15 amino acids. Per the germline V gene, CDR1 is SGHRS and CDR2 is YFSETQ.

The chain carries TRBV27 and TRBJ2-7; tentative D call: TRBD2 (6 bases). The CDR3 consists of 16 residues. Trimming left V 2 bases short and J 4 bases short, with 18 bases between. Per germline, CDR1 MNHEY and CDR2 SMNVEV (reference sequence). This chain's CDR3 is CASSLSWRPEGYEQYF. The DNA for the CDR3 is TGTGCCAGCAGTTTAAGTTGGCGCCCGGAGGGATACGAGCAGTACTTC.

In DNA, the CDR3 is TGTGCCAGCAGCTTAGGACAGTCGGACCAGCCCCAGCATTTT. This gives the protein CASSLGQSDQPQHF. This rearrangement joins TRBV7-9 to TRBJ1-5; tentatively, D is TRBD1 (5 bases). Germline assignment: CDR1 SEHNR and CDR2 FQNEAQ (reference sequence). The CDR3 covers 14 residues. Trimming removed 1 base at V and 7 bases at J, with 11 bases between.